Following are 8 T cell receptor beta chains from one sample sequenced in a study of blood T cell repertoires in COVID-19 (dated by TCRdb to about 2020). Library method: the immunoSEQ multiplex PCR assay. Here the immuneACCESS table is served through TCRdb, limited to in-frame sequences with V and J called. Missing clones are a known gap in these copies; in checked studies unresolved V genes cover under half, and the rest lacks a known reason. This sample gives under 200,000 clones in total; around 80% of them show up just once. Roughly 8.4% of the sample is taken by the ten largest. The specimen sequenced was peripheral blood. Receptors were obtained from a man aged 55 to 70 with acute or convalescent COVID-19.

V gene TRBV3-1 (or the pseudogene TRBV3-2) combines with J gene TRBJ2-5; D gene ambiguous. Trimming left V 0 bases short and J 5 bases short, with 13 bases between. The germline V gene encodes CDR1 LGHDT and CDR2 YNNKEL (reference sequence). The CDR3 has 15 residues. The DNA of the CDR3 is TGTGCCAGCAGCCAAGAAAGTAGTGAGTTGGAGACCCAGTACTTC. Translation: CASSQESSELETQYF.

The CDR3 loop reads CASSYGPGKNEQFF. In nucleotides, the CDR3 is TGTGCCAGCAGTTACGGGCCAGGGAAAAATGAGCAGTTCTTC. V is TRBV6-6 and J is TRBJ2-1, with a possible D match to TRBD1 (5 bases). In germline, CDR1 is MNHNY, CDR2 SVGAGI (reference sequence). V lost 2 bases and J lost 7, with 12 bases in between. CDR3 length: 14 residues.

This clone showed up just a few times. This sequence joins TRBV24-1 and TRBJ1-2; a possible D gene is TRBD1 (6 bases). The CDR3 has 14 amino acids. Germline V lookup: CDR1 KGHDR, CDR2 SFDVKD. The V end was cut by 3 bases, the J end by 2 bases, with 9 bases between. DNA for the CDR3: TGTGCCACCAGTGATCCAGGGGTGAACTATGGCTACACCTTC. The encoded protein is CATSDPGVNYGYTF.

The count of this clone is one. The rearrangement links TRBV5-6 to TRBJ2-2, with 7 bases lining up with TRBD1. The CDR3 length is 15 residues. V gave up 7 bases and J gave up 0 bases; unmatched junction bases: 6. Germline V gene data show CDR1 as SGHDT and CDR2 as YYEEEE. CDR3 bases: TGTGCCAGCGGACACAGGGGTGCGAACACCGGGGAGCTGTTTTTT. Translated, it gives CASGHRGANTGELFF.

This sequence joins TRBV7-2 and TRBJ2-7; 8 bases agree with TRBD1. This CDR3 comprises 13 residues. Trimming at V came to 3 bases and at J to 10 bases, leaving 8 bases not matched to a gene. CDR1 is SGHTA, CDR2 FQGNSA, per germline. The CDR3 sequence is CASSLGQDQRQYF. The CDR3 DNA follows: TGTGCCAGCAGCTTGGGACAGGACCAAAGACAGTACTTC.

This clone was observed a single time. The V gene is TRBV6-5, the J gene TRBJ1-5, with 11 nucleotides matching TRBD1. The CDR3 loop spans 14 amino acids. V was clipped by 9 bases and J by 7 bases; unmatched bases: 8. The germline V gene encodes CDR1 MNHEY and CDR2 SVGAGI. The CDR3 is CARIGQGAKQPQHF. The CDR3 DNA is TGTGCCAGGATAGGACAGGGGGCGAAGCAGCCCCAGCATTTT.

V gene TRBV6-2 or TRBV6-3 combines with J gene TRBJ2-1; 10 bases align to TRBD2. This CDR3 has 16 residues. CDR1 MNHEY and CDR2 SVGEGT come from the germline V gene. V lost 4 bases and J lost 4; bases outside the gene matches: 7. CDR3 in amino acids: CASSSRSGGLYNEQFF. CDR3 bases: TGTGCCAGCAGTTCCCGTAGCGGGGGGCTTTACAATGAGCAGTTCTTC.

The J gene is TRBJ2-2, the V gene TRBV6-5; a weak D match, TRBD1 (5 bases). CDR1 MNHEY and CDR2 SVGAGI come from the germline V gene. Trimming stripped 2 bases from V and 0 bases from J, with 7 bases between. The CDR3 length is 15 residues. The CDR3 here is CASSYPTANTGELFF. In DNA form, the CDR3 reads TGTGCCAGCAGTTACCCGACAGCGAACACCGGGGAGCTGTTTTTT.